The 31 T cell receptor beta chains below all came from one sample that was sequenced in a study of cytomegalovirus exposure and HLA in healthy donors. Primers: 60 Vbeta forward and 13 Jbeta reverse. TCRdb's table, derived via immunoSEQ multiplex PCR, lists solely in-frame clones and lacks some. The profile shows around 21,000 clones, about 77% of them singletons. The sample consisted of PBMCs. All receptors come from a man in his sixties in good health and CMV-seronegative.

The table lists this clone with a few counts. The rearrangement joins TRBV9 to TRBJ1-2; 10 positions match TRBD1. CDR3 length equals 14 residues. V was clipped by 2 bases and J by 6 bases; unmatched bases: 4. Germline CDR1 is SGDLS and CDR2 is YYNGEE. The CDR3 DNA reads TGTGCCAGCAGCGTTACCGGGACAGGGGATGGCTACACCTTC. Protein sequence: CASSVTGTGDGYTF.

The rearrangement links TRBV6-6 to TRBJ2-7, with a possible D match to TRBD2 (7 bases). CDR1 MNHNY and CDR2 SVGAGI come from the germline V gene (reference sequence). V was cut by 8 bases and J by 4 bases, with 15 bases left in between. CDR3 length: 13 amino acids. CDR3 nucleotide sequence: TGTGCCAGCCGGGGGGCCGCGGGGTACGAGCAGTACTTC. It encodes CASRGAAGYEQYF.

The chain's CDR3 is CASGLQPGLLQLGNEQFF. The CDR3 coding sequence is TGTGCCAGCGGACTTCAACCGGGACTGCTCCAGTTAGGCAATGAGCAGTTCTTC. This sequence joins TRBV7-3 and TRBJ2-1; a weak D match, TRBD2 (6 bases). This CDR3 comprises 18 residues. V gave up 8 bases and J gave up 6 bases, with 29 bases separating them. Per germline, CDR1 SGHTA and CDR2 FQGTGA. The full variable domain, with the rest looked up from reference TRBV7-3 and TRBJ2-1, is GAGVSQTPSNKVTEKGKYVELRCDPISGHTALYWYRQSLGQGPEFLIYFQGTGAADDSGLPNDRFFAVRPEGSVSTLKIQRTERGDSAVYLCASGLQPGLLQLGNEQFFGPGTRLTVL.

The genes are TRBV10-2 and TRBJ1-5, with TRBD1 identical over 10 bases. Germline lookup yields CDR1 WSHSY and CDR2 SAAADI. The CDR3 length is 15 residues. Trimming cost V 7 bases and J 2 bases; bases outside gene matches: 5. CDR3 region: CASTAGTGGNQPQHF. CDR3 in DNA: TGCGCCAGCACCGCCGGGACAGGGGGCAATCAGCCCCAGCATTTT.

This sequence joins TRBV7-6 and TRBJ2-7; TRBD2 is a possible D gene (7 bases). Germline loops: CDR1 SGHVS, CDR2 FNYEAQ. V lost 7 bases and J lost 0, with 19 bases in between. The CDR3 sequence is 16 residues long. CDR3 region: CASTERGGASSYEQYF. In DNA, the CDR3 is TGTGCCAGCACCGAAAGAGGGGGGGCTAGCTCCTACGAGCAGTACTTC.

This clone was recorded only once. The chain carries TRBV14 and TRBJ2-2, with TRBD1 matching over 8 bases. CDR3 length: 17 amino acids. Germline V gives CDR1 SGHDN, CDR2 FVKESK. Trimming took 3 bases from V and 1 from J; bases not matched to a gene: 7. CDR3 sequence: CASSQLTGTGNTGELFF. The DNA of the CDR3 is TGTGCCAGCAGCCAGTTGACCGGGACAGGGAACACCGGGGAGCTGTTTTTT.

The genes are TRBV5-1 and TRBJ2-7; D uncertain. V lost 0 bases and J 1 base, leaving 8 bases between the germline ends. The CDR3 has 14 residues. Per the germline V gene, CDR1 is SGHRS and CDR2 is YFSETQ. DNA of the CDR3: TGCGCCAGCAGCTTGGAGAGGCCTTCCTACGAGCAGTACTTC. This codes for CASSLERPSYEQYF.

The genes are TRBV7-3 and TRBJ2-5; 15 positions agree with TRBD2. The trim removed 5 bases at V and 4 bases at J, leaving 2 bases unmatched. The CDR3 is 15 residues long. Germline V gives CDR1 SGHTA, CDR2 FQGTGA. The CDR3 region has the DNA TGTGCCAGCAGCCGGACTAGCGGGAGGGCAGAGACCCAGTACTTC. As protein: CASSRTSGRAETQYF.

The V call is TRBV19, the J call TRBJ1-5, with D perhaps matching TRBD1 (6 bases). Trimming pared 4 bases from V and 3 bases from J, leaving 13 bases between. The CDR3 has 15 amino acids. Germline CDR1 is LNHDA and CDR2 is SQIVND (reference sequence). In DNA form, the CDR3 reads TGTGCCAGTAGTACGGGGGGGCGGTCCAATCAGCCCCAGCATTTT. Translating it yields CASSTGGRSNQPQHF. Looking up the rest from reference TRBV19 and TRBJ1-5 gives the full variable domain: DGGITQSPKYLFRKEGQNVTLSCEQNLNHDAMYWYRQDPGQGLRLIYYSQIVNDFQKGDIAEGYSVSREKKESFPLTVTSAQKNPTAFYLCASSTGGRSNQPQHFGDGTRLSIL.

The chain combines TRBV5-1 with TRBJ2-3, with TRBD1 as a possible D gene (5 bases). Germline CDR1 reads SGHRS; CDR2 reads YFSETQ. The CDR3 length is 12 residues. The V and J ends lost 7 bases and 13 bases respectively, with 19 bases between them. The CDR3: CASGHETERKYF. CDR3 DNA: TGCGCCAGCGGACATGAGACAGAGAGAAAGTATTTT.

This chain links TRBV30 with TRBJ2-1; D unclear. V lost 3 bases and J lost 1, with 4 bases in between. CDR3 length: 12 residues. Germline V lookup: CDR1 GTSNPN, CDR2 SVGIG (reference sequence). The CDR3 here is CAWSRSYNEQFF. As DNA, the CDR3 is TGTGCCTGGAGCAGGTCCTACAATGAGCAGTTCTTC.

The chain employs TRBV7-8 and TRBJ1-2; TRBD1 aligns across 7 bases. With 4 bases clipped from V and 7 bases from J, the junction kept 15 bases outside the gene matches. The CDR3 is made up of 16 amino acids. Germline loops: CDR1 SGHVS, CDR2 FQNEAQ. The CDR3 reads CASSYRDRDLGGGYTF. The CDR3 DNA sequence: TGTGCCAGCAGCTACCGGGACAGAGACTTAGGGGGTGGCTACACCTTC.

The rearrangement uses TRBV5-6 and TRBJ2-3; unclear D gene. Germline CDR1 is SGHDT and CDR2 is YYEEEE. The CDR3 is 13 residues long. V dropped 4 bases and J dropped 1 base, with 7 bases sitting between them. DNA of the CDR3: TGTGCCAGCAGCCTCCGGGGCACAGATACGCAGTATTTT. This gives the protein CASSLRGTDTQYF.

With respect to this clone: At one end the junction does not follow the germline gene, possibly because of a read error. J is TRBJ2-3 and V is TRBV7-7; 7 bases align to TRBD2. The CDR3 runs 14 residues. Germline CDR1 SSHAT, CDR2 FNYEAQ (reference sequence). The CDR3 DNA reads TGTGCTAGCAGCCAATCTACGGGGGGAGATACGCAGTATTTT. Translated, it gives CASSQSTGGDTQYF.

The chain links TRBV4-3 to TRBJ1-1; no clear D. Between the trimmed V and J ends, which lost 0 bases and 5 bases, there was a span of 16 bases. Germline V gene lookup returns CDR1 LGHNA and CDR2 YSLEER. This CDR3 region has 16 residues. The CDR3 DNA reads TGCGCCAGCAGCCAAGATCGGGTGAGGGTAAAGACTGAAGCTTTCTTT. Translating gives CASSQDRVRVKTEAFF.

J is TRBJ2-7 and V is TRBV7-8; D gene uncertain. CDR3 length: 13 residues. The V end was cut by 3 bases, the J end by 6 bases, with 12 bases between. The germline gives CDR1 SGHVS, CDR2 FQNEAQ. CDR3 DNA: TGTGCCAGCAGCTTTGAGCACTCTGGCGAGCAGTACTTC. Translated: CASSFEHSGEQYF.

This chain links TRBV19 with TRBJ1-2; D is possibly TRBD1 (5 bases). CDR1 and CDR2 (germline): LNHDA, SQIVND (reference sequence). Trimming cost V 5 bases and J 5 bases, with 15 bases left between them. CDR3 size: 14 residues. CDR3: CASSPLQGGYGYTF. The CDR3 DNA reads as TGTGCCAGTAGTCCACTTCAGGGTGGTTATGGCTACACCTTC.

In this sample, this clone turned up a few times. The chain recombines TRBV6-1 with TRBJ1-4, with 8 bases identical to TRBD1. This CDR3 has 14 residues. Losses at the gene ends were 3 bases for V and 8 bases for J; bases not matched to a gene: 5. Germline values: CDR1 MNHNS, CDR2 SASEGT. The CDR3 nucleotides are TGTGCCAGCAGTGAGACAGGGGAGGGGGAAAAACTGTTTTTT. This encodes CASSETGEGEKLFF.

This clone is a singleton in its sample. CDR3 sequence reads: CASSGNRVSGNTIYF. Written as DNA, the CDR3 is TGTGCCAGTAGTGGCAACCGGGTCTCTGGAAACACCATATATTTT. The V gene is TRBV19, the J gene TRBJ1-3; D is unresolved. The CDR3 contains 15 residues. V lost 5 bases, J lost 0 bases, and 11 bases lay in between. Germline V lookup: CDR1 LNHDA, CDR2 SQIVND (reference sequence).

The rearrangement links TRBV4-3 to TRBJ2-5; TRBD1 is a possible D gene (6 bases). Germline V gene sequence: CDR1 LGHNA, CDR2 YSLEER. V was pared by 4 bases and J by 2 bases, with 8 bases between. The CDR3 sequence is 13 residues long. The CDR3 DNA reads TGCGCCAGCAGCCCTGGACAGCAAGAGACCCAGTACTTC. The encoded protein is CASSPGQQETQYF.

The rearrangement uses TRBV9 and TRBJ2-1; 11 bases map to TRBD2. Germline V gives CDR1 SGDLS, CDR2 YYNGEE. V shed 3 bases, J shed 1 base, and the junction held 3 bases outside the gene matches. The length of the CDR3 is 16 residues. The CDR3 reads CASSDTSGGSYNEQFF. CDR3 nucleotide sequence: TGTGCCAGCAGCGACACTAGCGGGGGTTCCTACAATGAGCAGTTCTTC.

This chain connects TRBV5-1 to TRBJ1-1, with 7 bases aligning to TRBD1. This CDR3 region has 15 residues. Germline trimming cut 4 bases from V and 1 base from J; bases unmatched to any gene: 7. Germline V gene data show CDR1 as SGHRS and CDR2 as YFSETQ. CDR3 DNA: TGCGCCAGCAGCCTACGACAGGGAAAGAACACTGAAGCTTTCTTT. The encoded protein is CASSLRQGKNTEAFF.

The chain links TRBV7-9 to TRBJ1-4; D ambiguous. V gave up 6 bases and J gave up 7 bases, with 9 bases separating them. This CDR3 spans 12 amino acids. The germline CDR1 and CDR2 sequences are SEHNR and FQNEAQ (reference sequence). CDR3 nucleotides: TGTGCCAGCAGAGAGGATGCTGAAAAACTGTTTTTT. Translated, it gives CASREDAEKLFF.

This clone was recorded a few times. J is TRBJ2-3 and V is TRBV7-2, with 10 bases that match TRBD2. J was trimmed by 5 bases and V by 4 bases; bases with no gene match: 9. The germline gives CDR1 SGHTA, CDR2 FQGNSA. This CDR3 is built from 16 residues. Written as DNA, the CDR3 is TGTGCCAGCAGCTCAAGACTAGCGGGCGAGAGAGATACGCAGTATTTT. Protein sequence: CASSSRLAGERDTQYF.

This clone occurred a few times. The V call is TRBV14, the J call TRBJ1-1; D gene uncertain. V was trimmed by 0 bases and J by 11 bases, leaving 10 bases between them. The CDR3 length is 12 residues. Germline loops: CDR1 SGHDN, CDR2 FVKESK. The CDR3 is CASSQDFSEAFF. CDR3 nucleotide sequence: TGTGCCAGCAGCCAAGATTTTTCCGAGGCTTTCTTT.

J is TRBJ2-7 and V is TRBV27, with 8 bases fitting TRBD1. Looked up from germline, CDR1 is MNHEY and CDR2 is SMNVEV (reference sequence). The CDR3 spans 15 residues. V lost 6 bases and J lost 0; bases outside the gene matches: 7. The CDR3 region is CASSRSTGASYEQYF. DNA of the CDR3: TGTGCCAGCAGCCGATCGACAGGGGCCTCCTACGAGCAGTACTTC.

The chain couples TRBV5-1 to TRBJ2-7, with 9 bases lining up with TRBD1. CDR3 size: 14 residues. The V gene end was trimmed by 5 bases and the J gene end by 5 bases; junction bases not matched to a gene: 8. Germline CDR1 and CDR2: SGHRS and YFSETQ. The CDR3 DNA follows: TGCGCCAGCAGGGAAGGACAGGGGACTAACGAGCAGTACTTC. Translation gives CASREGQGTNEQYF.

The V and J genes are TRBV28 and TRBJ2-7; possible D gene TRBD1, 5 bases. Germline CDR1 reads MDHEN; CDR2 reads SYDVKM. V lost 4 bases and J lost 4, with 17 bases in between. This CDR3 has 15 amino acids. The chain's CDR3 is CASSSTRPQGYEQYF. CDR3 sequence (DNA): TGTGCCAGCAGTTCAACACGACCTCAGGGATACGAGCAGTACTTC.

The rearrangement joins TRBV4-1 to TRBJ2-2; D gene ambiguous. The CDR3 consists of 15 residues. Between the trimmed V and J ends, which lost 1 base and 6 bases, there was a span of 12 bases. CDR1 is MGHRA and CDR2 is YSYEKL in the germline V gene. CDR3: CASSQAPLVPGELFF. The CDR3, as DNA: TGCGCCAGCAGCCAAGCCCCTCTAGTACCCGGGGAGCTGTTTTTT.

The J gene is TRBJ2-7, the V gene TRBV7-2, with TRBD2 matching over 11 bases. This CDR3 has 13 residues. With 7 bases clipped from V and 5 bases from J, the junction kept 4 bases outside the gene matches. Germline CDR1 SGHTA, CDR2 FQGNSA. The CDR3: CASNPSGRHEQYF. As DNA, the CDR3 is TGTGCCAGCAACCCTAGCGGGAGGCACGAGCAGTACTTC.

The gene calls are TRBV6-1 and TRBJ1-1, with a weak D call TRBD1 (6 bases). This CDR3 has 15 amino acids. The germline V gene encodes CDR1 MNHNS and CDR2 SASEGT. V lost 6 bases and J 1 base, leaving 15 bases between the germline ends. CDR3 sequence: CASRDPGHTNTEAFF. In DNA form, the CDR3 reads TGTGCCAGCAGGGACCCGGGACATACGAACACTGAAGCTTTCTTT.